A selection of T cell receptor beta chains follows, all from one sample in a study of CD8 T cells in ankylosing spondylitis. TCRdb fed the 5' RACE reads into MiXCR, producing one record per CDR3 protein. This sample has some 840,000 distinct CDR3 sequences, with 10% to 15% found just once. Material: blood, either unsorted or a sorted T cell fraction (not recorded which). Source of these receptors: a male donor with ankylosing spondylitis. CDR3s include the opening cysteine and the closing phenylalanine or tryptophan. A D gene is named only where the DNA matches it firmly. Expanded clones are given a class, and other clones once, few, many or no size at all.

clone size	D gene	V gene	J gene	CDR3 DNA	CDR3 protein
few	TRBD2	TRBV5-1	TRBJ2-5	TGCGCCAGCAGCTTGATCCCTAGCGGGATGGGTCCGGAGACCCAGTACTTC	CASSLIPSGMGPETQYF
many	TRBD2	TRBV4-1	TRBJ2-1	TGCGCCAGCAACCCAACTAGCGGGAGGGGGTATCGGAGTGAGCAGTTCTTC	CASNPTSGRGYRSEQFF
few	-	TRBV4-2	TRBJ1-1	TGTGCCAGCAGCCAACCTTTTTCCCGCGGGGCTGAAGCTTTCTTT	CASSQPFSRGAEAFF
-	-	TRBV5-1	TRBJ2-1	TGCGCCAGCAGCCTAGACTACTCCTCCTACAATGAGCAGTTCTTC	CASSLDYSSYNEQFF
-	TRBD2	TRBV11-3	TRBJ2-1	TGTGCCAGCAGCTTGACATCTAGCGGGAGCTCCTACAATGAGCAGTTCTTC	CASSLTSSGSSYNEQFF
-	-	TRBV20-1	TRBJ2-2	TGCAGTGCTCAAGGGGGGATTAGGAACACCGGGGAGCTGTTTTTT	CSAQGGIRNTGELFF
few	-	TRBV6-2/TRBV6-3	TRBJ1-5	TGTGCCAGCACCGAAAAGGGGTGGTCTCAGCCCCAGCATTTT	CASTEKGWSQPQHF
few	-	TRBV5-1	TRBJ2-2	TGCGCCAGCAGCTTGGAATACCTTCCCCGGGAGCTGTTTTTT	CASSLEYLPRELFF
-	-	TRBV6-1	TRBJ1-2	TGTGCCAGCAGGGAGTACCGGGACGCGCGATATGGCTACACCTTC	CASREYRDARYGYTF
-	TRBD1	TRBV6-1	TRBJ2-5	TGTGCCAGCAGTCCGACAGGGGGCTGGCGGGAGTCGGAGACCCAGTACTTC	CASSPTGGWRESETQYF
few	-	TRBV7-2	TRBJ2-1	TGTGCCAGCAGCTTTCAACTCCAGGCGAGTTATCGGTTCTTC	CASSFQLQASYRFF
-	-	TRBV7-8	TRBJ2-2	TGTGCCAGCAGTCCTAGAGCGTGGGGCTGGAGCACCGGGGAGCTGTTTTTT	CASSPRAWGWSTGELFF
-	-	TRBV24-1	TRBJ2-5	TGTGCCACCAGCCCCGGGAGACAGGCCCTGCAAGAGACCCAGTACTTC	CATSPGRQALQETQYF
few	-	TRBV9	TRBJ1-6	TGTGCCAGCACCCGAGGAGAAGGGAATTCACCCCTCCACTTT	CASTRGEGNSPLHF
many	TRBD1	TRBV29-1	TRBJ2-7	TGCAGCGCCTCCGGGACAGGAAAATACGAGCAGTACTTC	CSASGTGKYEQYF
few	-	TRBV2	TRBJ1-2	TGTGCCAGCAGTGTCCTTGGAGAGCATGGCTACACCTTC	CASSVLGEHGYTF
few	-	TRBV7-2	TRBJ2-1	TGTGCCAGCAGCTTAGTCGGGTGGGGTTACAATGAGCAGTTCTTC	CASSLVGWGYNEQFF
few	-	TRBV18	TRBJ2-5	TGTGCCAGCTCACCACAGGGACCCGCTTCGAATAACCAAGAGACCCAGTACTTC	CASSPQGPASNNQETQYF
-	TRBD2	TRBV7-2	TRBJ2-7	TGTGCCAGCAGCTCTCCTAGCGGGAGAGGATCCTACGAGCAGTACTTC	CASSSPSGRGSYEQYF
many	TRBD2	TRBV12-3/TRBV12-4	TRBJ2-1	TGTGCCAGCAGTTTATGGTCTAGCGGTAACAATGAGCAGTTCTTC	CASSLWSSGNNEQFF
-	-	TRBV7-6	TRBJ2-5	TGTGCCAGCAGCCAAAGGCAGGGTCTTGAAGAGACCCAGTACTTC	CASSQRQGLEETQYF
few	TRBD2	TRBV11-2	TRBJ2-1	TGTGCCAGCAGCTTCCGGACTCTAGCGGGAGCGCGAATTGAGCAGTTCTTC	CASSFRTLAGARIEQFF
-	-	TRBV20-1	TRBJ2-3	TGCAGTGCTCCCCCCCGGTTCACAGATACGCAGTATTTT	CSAPPRFTDTQYF
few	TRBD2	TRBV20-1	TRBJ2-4	TGCAGTGCTAGTACGGGGGGCAAAAACATTCAGTACTTC	CSASTGGKNIQYF
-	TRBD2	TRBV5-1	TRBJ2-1	TGCGCCAGCAGCGTTGTTAGCGGGATCAATGAGCAGTTCTTC	CASSVVSGINEQFF
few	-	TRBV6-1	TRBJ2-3	TGTGCCAGCAGTAATATACAGGCGGATACGCAGTATTTT	CASSNIQADTQYF
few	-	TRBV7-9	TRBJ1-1	TGTGCCAGCAGCTACCTCCTGGGAGGCAACACTGAAGCTTTCTTT	CASSYLLGGNTEAFF
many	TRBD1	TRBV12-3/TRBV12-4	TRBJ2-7	TGTGCCAGCAGTCAAGGACAGGGGAAGAACGAGCAGTACTTC	CASSQGQGKNEQYF
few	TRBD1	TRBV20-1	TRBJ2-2	TGCAGTGCTAGATTTAAGACAGGGACCACCGGGGAGCTGTTTTTT	CSARFKTGTTGELFF
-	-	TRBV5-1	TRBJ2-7	TGCGCCAGCAGCTTTCATTACCAGGTCCCCTACGAGCAGTACTTC	CASSFHYQVPYEQYF
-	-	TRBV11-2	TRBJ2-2	TGTGCCAGCAGCTTGGGCGTCCCCGGGGAGCTGTTTTTT	CASSLGVPGELFF
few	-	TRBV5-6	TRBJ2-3	TGTGCCAGCAGAAGGGCATTCGACACAGATACGCAGTATTTT	CASRRAFDTDTQYF
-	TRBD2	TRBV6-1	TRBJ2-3	TGTGCCAGCAGGGGCCTTCTAGCGGGGGGGCCCTATTTT	CASRGLLAGGPYF
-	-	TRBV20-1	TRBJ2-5	TGCAGTGCTAGAGATTTGACTCTAGGGGGGCAAGAGACCCAGTACTTC	CSARDLTLGGQETQYF
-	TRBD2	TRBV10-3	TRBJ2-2	TGTGCCATCAGCAAGGGACTACCCAGTACCGGGGAGCTGTTTTTT	CAISKGLPSTGELFF
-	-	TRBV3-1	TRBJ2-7	TGTGCCAGCAGCCGAACTCAGGGTCTCTCCTACGAGCAGTACTTC	CASSRTQGLSYEQYF
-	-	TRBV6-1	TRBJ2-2	TGTGCCAGCAGTGAGCGGTTAGAGGGACTTACTTTGGAGCTGTTTTTT	CASSERLEGLTLELFF
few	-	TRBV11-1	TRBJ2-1	TGTGCCAGCGGACGCCGGGGCACCTACAATGAGCAGTTCTTC	CASGRRGTYNEQFF
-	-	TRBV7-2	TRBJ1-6	TGTGCCAGCAGCTTACTACAGGTTTACTCACCCCTCCACTTT	CASSLLQVYSPLHF
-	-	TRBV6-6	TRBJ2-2	TGTGCCAGCAGCCAGCATGTCGCCGGGGAGCTGTTTTTT	CASSQHVAGELFF
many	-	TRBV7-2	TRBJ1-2	TGTGCCAGCAGCTTACTTCGAAGATTGACTGGCTACACCTTC	CASSLLRRLTGYTF
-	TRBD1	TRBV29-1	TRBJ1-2	TGCAGCGTGGGACAGGGTCGGCATGGCTACACCTTC	CSVGQGRHGYTF
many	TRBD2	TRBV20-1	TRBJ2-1	TGCAGTGCCGAGGGACTACCTTCCTACAATGAGCAGTTCTTC	CSAEGLPSYNEQFF
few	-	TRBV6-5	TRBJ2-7	TGTGCCAGCAGTTCCCGCGGGGGCCACGAGCAGTACTTC	CASSSRGGHEQYF
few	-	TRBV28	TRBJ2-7	TGTGCCAGCAGTTTAAGGGCACATTCAGACTACGAGCAGTACTTC	CASSLRAHSDYEQYF
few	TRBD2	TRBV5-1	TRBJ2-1	TGCGCCAGCAGCTTGGGAGCGGGACTATCCTACAATGAGCAGTTCTTC	CASSLGAGLSYNEQFF
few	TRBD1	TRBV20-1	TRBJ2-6	TGCAGTGCTAGTCTTCAGGGGGCGCCTGGGGCCAACGTCCTGACTTTC	CSASLQGAPGANVLTF
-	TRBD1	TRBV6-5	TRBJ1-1	TGTGCCAGCAGTCTACAGGGGAACCGGGGCGTTGTCTTT	CASSLQGNRGVVF
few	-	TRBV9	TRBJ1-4	TGTGCCAGCAGCGTGACAGACTATAATGAAAAACTGTTTTTT	CASSVTDYNEKLFF
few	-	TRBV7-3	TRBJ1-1	TGTGCCAGCAGCTTCACGGGCTACACTGAAGCTTTCTTT	CASSFTGYTEAFF
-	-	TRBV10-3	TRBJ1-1	TGTGCCATCAGTGATACCCGCGAGGTTCTCGAAGGGCGCGTCTTT	CAISDTREVLEGRVF
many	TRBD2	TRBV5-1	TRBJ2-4	TGCGCCAGCAGCTTCGGGGAGCGGGAGGACATTCAGTACTTC	CASSFGEREDIQYF
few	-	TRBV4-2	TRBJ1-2	TGTGCCAGCAGCCTGGGACGGTGGGACTATGGCTACACCTTC	CASSLGRWDYGYTF
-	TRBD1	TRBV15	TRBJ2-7	TGTGCCACCAGTACAAACAGGGGCTACGAGCAGTACTTC	CATSTNRGYEQYF